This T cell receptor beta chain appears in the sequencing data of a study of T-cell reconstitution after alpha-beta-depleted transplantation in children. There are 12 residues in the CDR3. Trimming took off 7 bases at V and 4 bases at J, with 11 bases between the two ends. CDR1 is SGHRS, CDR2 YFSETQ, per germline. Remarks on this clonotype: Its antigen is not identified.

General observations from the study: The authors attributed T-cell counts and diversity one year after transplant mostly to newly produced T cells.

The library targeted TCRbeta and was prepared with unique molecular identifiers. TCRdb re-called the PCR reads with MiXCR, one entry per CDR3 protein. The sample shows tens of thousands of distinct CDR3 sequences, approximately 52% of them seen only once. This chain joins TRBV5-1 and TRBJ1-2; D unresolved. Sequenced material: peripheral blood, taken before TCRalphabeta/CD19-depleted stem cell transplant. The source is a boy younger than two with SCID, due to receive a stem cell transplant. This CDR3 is CASASTSYGYTF. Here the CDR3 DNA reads TGCGCCAGCGCATCGACCTCCTATGGCTACACCTTC.